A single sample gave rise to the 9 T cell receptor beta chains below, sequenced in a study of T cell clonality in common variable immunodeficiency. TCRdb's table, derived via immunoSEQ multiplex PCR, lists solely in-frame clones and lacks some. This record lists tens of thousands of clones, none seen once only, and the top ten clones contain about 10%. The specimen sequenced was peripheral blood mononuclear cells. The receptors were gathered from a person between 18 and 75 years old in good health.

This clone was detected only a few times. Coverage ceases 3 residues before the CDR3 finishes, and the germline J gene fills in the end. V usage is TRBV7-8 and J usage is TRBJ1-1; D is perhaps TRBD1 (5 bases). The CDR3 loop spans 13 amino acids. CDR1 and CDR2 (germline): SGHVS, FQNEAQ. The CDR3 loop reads CASSPPLSGGAFF. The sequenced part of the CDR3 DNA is TGTGCCAGCAGCCCCCCACTCTCGGGGGGG.

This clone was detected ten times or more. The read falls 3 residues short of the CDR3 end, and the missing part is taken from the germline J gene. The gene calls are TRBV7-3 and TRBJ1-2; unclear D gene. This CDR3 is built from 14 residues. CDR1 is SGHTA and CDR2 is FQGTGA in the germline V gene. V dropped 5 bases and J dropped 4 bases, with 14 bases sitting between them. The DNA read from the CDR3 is TGTGCCAGCAGCCCGCAAGCGGACTTCTATGGC. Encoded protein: CASSPQADFYG. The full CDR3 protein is CASSPQADFYGYTF.

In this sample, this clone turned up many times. Here the CDR3 reads CASSHPERELGNEQFF. The sequenced part of the CDR3 DNA is TGCGCCAGCAGCCACCCCGAGCGGGAACTGGGCAATGAG. The V call is TRBV4-1, the J call TRBJ2-1, with 7 bases identical to TRBD2. The read halts 3 residues ahead of the CDR3 end, with the missing end drawn from the germline J gene. The CDR3 totals 16 residues. Trimming removed 3 bases from V and 6 bases from J; junction bases left unmatched: 11. Germline V lookup: CDR1 MGHRA, CDR2 YSYEKL.

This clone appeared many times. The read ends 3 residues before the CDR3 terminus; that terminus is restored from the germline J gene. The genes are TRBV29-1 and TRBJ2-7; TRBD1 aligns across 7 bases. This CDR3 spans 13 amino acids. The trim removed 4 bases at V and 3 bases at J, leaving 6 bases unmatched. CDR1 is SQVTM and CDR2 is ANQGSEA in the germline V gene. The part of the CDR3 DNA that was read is TGCAGCGTTGGTTACAGGGGCCTCTACGAG. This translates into CSVGYRGLYE. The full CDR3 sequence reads CSVGYRGLYEQYF.

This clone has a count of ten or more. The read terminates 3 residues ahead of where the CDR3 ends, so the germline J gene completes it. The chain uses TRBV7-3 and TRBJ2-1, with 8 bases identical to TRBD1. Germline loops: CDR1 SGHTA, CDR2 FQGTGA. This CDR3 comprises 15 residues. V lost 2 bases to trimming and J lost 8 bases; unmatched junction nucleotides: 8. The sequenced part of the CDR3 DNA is TGTGCCAGCAGCTTACGCGACAGGGGAGTAGATGAG. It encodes CASSLRDRGVDE. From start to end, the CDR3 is CASSLRDRGVDEQFF.

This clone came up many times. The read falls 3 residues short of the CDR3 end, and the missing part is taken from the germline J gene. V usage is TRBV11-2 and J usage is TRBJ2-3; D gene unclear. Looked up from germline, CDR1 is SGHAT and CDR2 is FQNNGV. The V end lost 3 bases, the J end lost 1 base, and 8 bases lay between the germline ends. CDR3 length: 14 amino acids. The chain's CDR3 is CASSLSRGTDTQYF. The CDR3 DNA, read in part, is TGTGCCAGCAGCTTGAGTCGGGGCACAGATACG. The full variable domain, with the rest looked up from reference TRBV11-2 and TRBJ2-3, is EAGVAQSPRYKIIEKRQSVAFWCNPISGHATLYWYQQILGQGPKLLIQFQNNGVVDDSQLPKDRFSAERLKGVDSTLKIQPAKLEDSAVYLCASSLSRGTDTQYFGPGTRLTVL.

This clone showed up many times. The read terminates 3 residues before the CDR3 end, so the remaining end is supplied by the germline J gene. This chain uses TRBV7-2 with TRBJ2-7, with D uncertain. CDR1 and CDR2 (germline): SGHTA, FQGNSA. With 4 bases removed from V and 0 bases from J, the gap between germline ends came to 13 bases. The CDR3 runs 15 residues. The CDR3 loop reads CASSSSWIYSYEQYF. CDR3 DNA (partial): TGTGCCAGCAGCTCTAGTTGGATCTACTCCTACGAG.

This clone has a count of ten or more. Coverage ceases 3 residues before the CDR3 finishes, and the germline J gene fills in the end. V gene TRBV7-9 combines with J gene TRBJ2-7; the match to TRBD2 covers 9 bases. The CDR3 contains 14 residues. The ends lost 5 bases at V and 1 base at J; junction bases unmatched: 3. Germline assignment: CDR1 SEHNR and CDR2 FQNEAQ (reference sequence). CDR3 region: CASSLSGGSYEQYF. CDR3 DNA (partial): TGTGCCAGCAGCCTTAGCGGGGGTTCCTACGAG.

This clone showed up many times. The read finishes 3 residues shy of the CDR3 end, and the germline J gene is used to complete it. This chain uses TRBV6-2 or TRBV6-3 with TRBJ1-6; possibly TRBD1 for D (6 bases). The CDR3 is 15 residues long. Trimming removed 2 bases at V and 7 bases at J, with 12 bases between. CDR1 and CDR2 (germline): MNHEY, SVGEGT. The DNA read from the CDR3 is TGTGCCAGCAGTTACAGTCCGGGACAAAATTCACCC. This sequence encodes CASSYSPGQNSP. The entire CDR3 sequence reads CASSYSPGQNSPLHF.